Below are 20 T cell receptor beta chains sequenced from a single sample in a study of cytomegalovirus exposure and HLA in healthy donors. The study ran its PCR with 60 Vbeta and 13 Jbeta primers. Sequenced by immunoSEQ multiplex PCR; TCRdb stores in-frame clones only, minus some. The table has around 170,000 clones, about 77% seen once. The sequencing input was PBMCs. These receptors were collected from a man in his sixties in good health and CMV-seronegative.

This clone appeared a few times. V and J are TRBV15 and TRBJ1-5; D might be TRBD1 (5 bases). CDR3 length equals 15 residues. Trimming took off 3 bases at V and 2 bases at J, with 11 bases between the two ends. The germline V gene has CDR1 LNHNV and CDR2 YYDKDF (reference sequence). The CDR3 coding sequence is TGTGCCACCAGCAGGGACGTGACAGGCAATCAGCCCCAGCATTTT. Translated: CATSRDVTGNQPQHF. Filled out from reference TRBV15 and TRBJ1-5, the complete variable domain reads DAMVIQNPRYQVTQFGKPVTLSCSQTLNHNVMYWYQQKSSQAPKLLFHYYDKDFNNEADTPDNFQSRRPNTSFCFLDIRSPGLGDTAMYLCATSRDVTGNQPQHFGDGTRLSIL.

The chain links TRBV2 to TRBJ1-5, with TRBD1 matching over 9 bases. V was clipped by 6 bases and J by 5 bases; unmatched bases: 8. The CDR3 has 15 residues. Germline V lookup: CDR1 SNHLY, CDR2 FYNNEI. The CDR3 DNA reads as TGTGCCAGCAGGGGAACAGGGGGCTTCGATCAGCCCCAGCATTTT. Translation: CASRGTGGFDQPQHF.

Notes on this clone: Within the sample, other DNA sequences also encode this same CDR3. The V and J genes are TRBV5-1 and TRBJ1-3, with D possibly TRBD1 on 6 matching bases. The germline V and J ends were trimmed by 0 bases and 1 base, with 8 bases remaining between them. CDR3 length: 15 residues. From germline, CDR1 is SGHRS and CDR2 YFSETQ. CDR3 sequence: CASSLGGGSGNTIYF. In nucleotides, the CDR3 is TGCGCCAGCAGCTTGGGAGGGGGATCTGGAAACACCATATATTTT.

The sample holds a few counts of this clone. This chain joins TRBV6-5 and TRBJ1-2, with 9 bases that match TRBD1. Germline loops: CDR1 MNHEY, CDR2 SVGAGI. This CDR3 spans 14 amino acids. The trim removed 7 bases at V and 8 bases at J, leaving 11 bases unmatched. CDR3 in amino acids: CASNDQGTGCGYTF. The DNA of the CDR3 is TGTGCCAGCAATGACCAAGGGACAGGGTGCGGCTACACCTTC.

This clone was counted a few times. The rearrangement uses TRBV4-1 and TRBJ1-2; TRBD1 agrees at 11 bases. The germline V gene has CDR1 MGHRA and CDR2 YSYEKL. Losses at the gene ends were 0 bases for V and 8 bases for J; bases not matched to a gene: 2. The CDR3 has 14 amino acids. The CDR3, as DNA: TGCGCCAGCAGCCAAGAGAGGACAGGGGGCGGCTACACCTTC. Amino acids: CASSQERTGGGYTF.

CDR3 DNA sequence: TGTGCCAGCAGTGAATATCCCCGTGGGGGGTTGAACACTGAAGCTTTCTTT. Its protein is CASSEYPRGGLNTEAFF. V usage is TRBV25-1 and J usage is TRBJ1-1; D is perhaps TRBD1 (5 bases). The germline gives CDR1 MGHDK, CDR2 SYGVNS. This CDR3 is built from 17 residues. Trimming removed 0 bases at V and 0 bases at J, with 14 bases between.

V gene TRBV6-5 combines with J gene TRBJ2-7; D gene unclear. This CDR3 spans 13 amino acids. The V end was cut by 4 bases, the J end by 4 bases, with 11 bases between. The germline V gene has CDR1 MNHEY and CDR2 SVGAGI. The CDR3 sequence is CASSFRPGYEQYF. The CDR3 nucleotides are TGTGCCAGCAGTTTCCGGCCAGGATACGAGCAGTACTTC.

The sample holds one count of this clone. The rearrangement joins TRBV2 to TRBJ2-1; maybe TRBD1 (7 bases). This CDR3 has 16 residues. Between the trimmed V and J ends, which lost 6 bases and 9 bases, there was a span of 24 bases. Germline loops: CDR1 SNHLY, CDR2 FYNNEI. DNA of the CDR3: TGTGCCAGCAGCGCCGGGAGAGGGGGCTTGTTTGGTGAGCAGTTCTTC. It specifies CASSAGRGGLFGEQFF.

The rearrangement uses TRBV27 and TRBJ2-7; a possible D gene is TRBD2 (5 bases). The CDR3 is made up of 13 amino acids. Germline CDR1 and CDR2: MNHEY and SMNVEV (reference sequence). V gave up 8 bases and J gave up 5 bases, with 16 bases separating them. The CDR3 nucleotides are TGTGCCAGCGCCCCCGGACTGGGTGACGAGCAGTACTTC. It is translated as CASAPGLGDEQYF.

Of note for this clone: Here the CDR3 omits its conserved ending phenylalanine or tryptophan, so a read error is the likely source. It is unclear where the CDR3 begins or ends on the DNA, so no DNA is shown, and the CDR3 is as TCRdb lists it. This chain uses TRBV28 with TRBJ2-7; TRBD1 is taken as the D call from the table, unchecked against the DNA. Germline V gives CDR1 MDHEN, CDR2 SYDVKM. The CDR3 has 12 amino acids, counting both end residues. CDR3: CASSLFGQGALI.

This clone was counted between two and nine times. DNA of the CDR3: TGTGCCAGCAGCATGCGGACTGCTAATTCACCCCTCCACTTT. Amino acids: CASSMRTANSPLHF. The V call is TRBV6-5, the J call TRBJ1-6; D remains ambiguous. The V end lost 6 bases, the J end lost 6 bases, and 12 bases lay between the germline ends. This CDR3 comprises 14 residues. Germline V CDR1 and CDR2: MNHEY, SVGAGI.

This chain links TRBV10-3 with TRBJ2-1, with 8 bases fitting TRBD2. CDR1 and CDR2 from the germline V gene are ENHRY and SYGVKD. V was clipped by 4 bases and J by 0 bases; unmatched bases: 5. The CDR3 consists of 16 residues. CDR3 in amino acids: CAISGNSGVSYNEQFF. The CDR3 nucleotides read TGTGCCATCAGTGGCAATAGCGGGGTCTCCTACAATGAGCAGTTCTTC.

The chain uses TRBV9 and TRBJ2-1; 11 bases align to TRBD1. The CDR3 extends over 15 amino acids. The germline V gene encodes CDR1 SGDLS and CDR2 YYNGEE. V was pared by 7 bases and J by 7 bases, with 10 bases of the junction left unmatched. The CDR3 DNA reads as TGTGCCAGCGCCGTTGGACAGGGGGCGAGTAATGAGCAGTTCTTC. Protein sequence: CASAVGQGASNEQFF. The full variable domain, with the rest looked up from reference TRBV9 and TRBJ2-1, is DSGVTQTPKHLITATGQRVTLRCSPRSGDLSVYWYQQSLDQGLQFLIQYYNGEERAKGNILERFSAQQFPDLHSELNLSSLELGDSALYFCASAVGQGASNEQFFGPGTRLTVL.

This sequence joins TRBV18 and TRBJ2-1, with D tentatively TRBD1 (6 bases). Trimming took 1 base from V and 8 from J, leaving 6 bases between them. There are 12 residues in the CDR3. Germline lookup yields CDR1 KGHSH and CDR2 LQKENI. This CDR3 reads CASSPQGDEQFF. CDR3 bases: TGTGCCAGCTCACCACAGGGGGATGAGCAGTTCTTC.

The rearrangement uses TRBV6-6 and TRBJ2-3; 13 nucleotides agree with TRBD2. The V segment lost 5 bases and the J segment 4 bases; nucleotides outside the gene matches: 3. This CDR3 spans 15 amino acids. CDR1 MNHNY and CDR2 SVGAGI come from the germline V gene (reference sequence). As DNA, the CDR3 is TGTGCCAGCAGTAGGACTAGCGGGAGTGCAGATACGCAGTATTTT. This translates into CASSRTSGSADTQYF.

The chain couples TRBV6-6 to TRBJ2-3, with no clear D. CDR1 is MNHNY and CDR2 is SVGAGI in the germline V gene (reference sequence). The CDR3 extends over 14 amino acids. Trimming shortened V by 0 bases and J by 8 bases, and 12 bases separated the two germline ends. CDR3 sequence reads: CASSYSQLVVTQYF. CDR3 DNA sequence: TGTGCCAGCAGTTACTCGCAACTGGTAGTTACGCAGTATTTT.

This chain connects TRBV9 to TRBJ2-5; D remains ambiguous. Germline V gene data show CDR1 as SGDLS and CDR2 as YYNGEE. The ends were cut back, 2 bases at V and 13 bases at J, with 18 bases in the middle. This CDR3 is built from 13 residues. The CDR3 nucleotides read TGTGCCAGCAGCGTCTACCCGGGTAGAGGTCGGTACTTC. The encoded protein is CASSVYPGRGRYF. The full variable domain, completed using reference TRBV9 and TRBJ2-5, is DSGVTQTPKHLITATGQRVTLRCSPRSGDLSVYWYQQSLDQGLQFLIQYYNGEERAKGNILERFSAQQFPDLHSELNLSSLELGDSALYFCASSVYPGRGRYFGPGTRLLVL.

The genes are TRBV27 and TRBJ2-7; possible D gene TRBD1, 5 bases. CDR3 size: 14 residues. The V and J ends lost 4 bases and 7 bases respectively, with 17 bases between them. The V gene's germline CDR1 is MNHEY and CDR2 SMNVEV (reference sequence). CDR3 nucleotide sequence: TGTGCCAGCAGTTCCGAATTCAGGGTCGGGGAGCAGTACTTC. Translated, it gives CASSSEFRVGEQYF.

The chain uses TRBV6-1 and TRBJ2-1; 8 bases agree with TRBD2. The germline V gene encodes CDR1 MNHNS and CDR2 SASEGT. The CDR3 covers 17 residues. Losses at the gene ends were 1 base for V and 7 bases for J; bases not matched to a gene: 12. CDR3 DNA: TGTGCCAGCAGTGAAGACCGCGGCGGGAGGAAACTGAATGAGCAGTTCTTC. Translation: CASSEDRGGRKLNEQFF.

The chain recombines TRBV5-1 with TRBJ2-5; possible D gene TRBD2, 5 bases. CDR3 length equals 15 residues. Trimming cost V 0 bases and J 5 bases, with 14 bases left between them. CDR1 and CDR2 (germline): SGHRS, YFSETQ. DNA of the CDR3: TGCGCCAGCAGCTTGGTATTTCCGTCGGGGGAGACCCAGTACTTC. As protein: CASSLVFPSGETQYF. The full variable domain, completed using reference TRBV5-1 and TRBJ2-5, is KAGVTQTPRYLIKTRGQQVTLSCSPISGHRSVSWYQQTPGQGLQFLFEYFSETQRNKGNFPGRFSGRQFSNSRSEMNVSTLELGDSALYLCASSLVFPSGETQYFGPGTRLLVL.